These 26 T cell receptor beta chains share one sample of origin, sequenced in a study of CD8 T cells in ankylosing spondylitis. Via MiXCR, TCRdb re-called the 5' RACE reads, giving one row per CDR3 protein. Among fewer than 200,000 distinct CDR3 sequences listed, about 16% were seen once. The source material was blood, either unsorted or a sorted T cell fraction (not recorded which). All receptors derive from a male donor with ankylosing spondylitis or in good health (not recorded which).

This clonotype was detected ten times or more. The chain has TRBV5-1 and TRBJ1-1; tentatively, D is TRBD1 (5 bases). Germline V gives CDR1 SGHRS, CDR2 YFSETQ. Trimming cost V 3 bases and J 8 bases, with 11 bases left between them. The CDR3 is 12 amino acids. In nucleotides, the CDR3 is TGCGCCAGCAGCTCGGAGGGGAGAGAAGCTTTCTTT. The encoded protein is CASSSEGREAFF. Together with reference TRBV5-1 and TRBJ1-1, the CDR3 gives the full variable domain: KAGVTQTPRYLIKTRGQQVTLSCSPISGHRSVSWYQQTPGQGLQFLFEYFSETQRNKGNFPGRFSGRQFSNSRSEMNVSTLELGDSALYLCASSSEGREAFFGQGTRLTVV.

This clonotype was seen a handful of times. V is TRBV6-1 and J is TRBJ2-7; either TRBD1 or TRBD2 may supply D (5 bases each). The CDR3 is 14 residues long. The V and J ends lost 7 bases and 0 bases respectively, with 13 bases between them. Germline values: CDR1 MNHNS, CDR2 SASEGT. This chain's CDR3 is CASTYRDGSYEQYF. As DNA, the CDR3 is TGTGCCAGCACGTACCGGGACGGCTCCTACGAGCAGTACTTC.

This clonotype has just a few counts. J is TRBJ1-5 and V is TRBV29-1; D is possibly TRBD1 (6 bases). This CDR3 has 13 amino acids. Germline V lookup: CDR1 SQVTM, CDR2 ANQGSEA. V lost 4 bases and J lost 5, with 12 bases in between. In DNA, the CDR3 is TGCAGCGTTGCAGGGGCCCCCCATCAGCCCCAGCATTTT. It codes for CSVAGAPHQPQHF.

This clonotype has a count of ten or more. The chain uses TRBV5-1 and TRBJ2-2; D gene ambiguous. Germline loops: CDR1 SGHRS, CDR2 YFSETQ. The CDR3 is made up of 16 amino acids. V lost 1 base and J 0 bases, leaving 10 bases between the germline ends. The CDR3 protein is CASSLYSYSNTGELFF. CDR3 bases: TGCGCCAGCAGCTTGTATTCCTACTCGAACACCGGGGAGCTGTTTTTT.

This clonotype was seen ten or more times. The chain recombines TRBV9 with TRBJ2-7, with D tentatively TRBD1 (5 bases). Trimming shortened V by 0 bases and J by 0 bases, and 7 bases separated the two germline ends. Germline V gene lookup returns CDR1 SGDLS and CDR2 YYNGEE. The CDR3 consists of 14 residues. The CDR3 DNA reads as TGTGCCAGCAGCGTAGGACAGTCCTCCTACGAGCAGTACTTC. It codes for CASSVGQSSYEQYF. The full variable domain, its missing parts supplied by reference TRBV9 and TRBJ2-7, is DSGVTQTPKHLITATGQRVTLRCSPRSGDLSVYWYQQSLDQGLQFLIQYYNGEERAKGNILERFSAQQFPDLHSELNLSSLELGDSALYFCASSVGQSSYEQYFGPGTRLTVT.

This clonotype showed up many times. The chain has TRBV9 and TRBJ1-5, with D tentatively TRBD1 (6 bases). Germline V gives CDR1 SGDLS, CDR2 YYNGEE. The V gene lost 1 base and the J gene lost 2 bases, with 10 bases spanning the gap. The CDR3 spans 15 residues. The CDR3 sequence is CASSVSGVGNQPQHF. CDR3 nucleotide sequence: TGTGCCAGCAGCGTATCAGGGGTAGGCAATCAGCCCCAGCATTTT.

This clonotype was seen at least ten times. V is TRBV20-1 and J is TRBJ1-2; D remains ambiguous. Germline V gene sequence: CDR1 DFQATT, CDR2 SNEGSKA (reference sequence). V lost 5 bases and J lost 7, with 14 bases in between. The CDR3 runs 12 residues. Here the CDR3 DNA reads TGCAGTGCTCCCAGACCAGACCTTGGCTACACCTTC. As protein: CSAPRPDLGYTF.

This clonotype was counted at least ten times. This rearrangement joins TRBV6-1 to TRBJ2-7; 11 bases are a match to TRBD2. The CDR3 is 15 amino acids. V shed 5 bases and J 0 bases; nucleotides not matched to a gene: 3. Germline CDR1 reads MNHNS; CDR2 reads SASEGT. CDR3 in DNA: TGTGCCAGCAGTATGGGACTAGCGGTCTCCTACGAGCAGTACTTC. It specifies CASSMGLAVSYEQYF.

The V call is TRBV20-1, the J call TRBJ1-4; D is undetermined. Germline-derived CDR1 and CDR2 are DFQATT and SNEGSKA (reference sequence). V lost 4 bases and J lost 0, with 12 bases in between. This CDR3 is 15 amino acids long. CDR3 amino acids: CSAMPGPTTNEKLFF. The DNA of the CDR3 is TGCAGTGCTATGCCTGGTCCGACAACTAATGAAAAACTGTTTTTT.

This clonotype appeared many times. The rearrangement links TRBV9 to TRBJ1-2; 9 positions match TRBD1. Unmatched junction bases numbered 5, after V lost 4 bases and J lost 4 bases. CDR1 and CDR2 from the germline V gene are SGDLS and YYNGEE. This CDR3 has 14 residues. CDR3 sequence reads: CASSPEDRGYGYTF. In nucleotides, the CDR3 is TGTGCCAGCAGCCCAGAGGACAGGGGCTATGGCTACACCTTC.

The sample holds a few counts of this clonotype. The CDR3 protein is CSARGDYEQYF. In DNA form, the CDR3 reads TGCAGTGCTCGCGGGGACTACGAGCAGTACTTC. J is TRBJ2-7 and V is TRBV20-1; possibly TRBD2 for D (6 bases). With 5 bases removed from V and 3 bases from J, the gap between germline ends came to 8 bases. CDR3 length: 11 amino acids. The germline gives CDR1 DFQATT, CDR2 SNEGSKA (reference sequence).

J is TRBJ2-7 and V is TRBV5-1; possible D gene TRBD2, 8 bases. The germline V and J ends were trimmed by 7 bases and 6 bases, with 29 bases remaining between them. Germline loops: CDR1 SGHRS, CDR2 YFSETQ. The CDR3 sequence is 17 residues long. For the CDR3, the DNA is TGCGCCAGCCGCGGGGGGACAGCTCATAGTGGGTACTTCGAGCAGTACTTC. Protein: CASRGGTAHSGYFEQYF.

With respect to this clonotype: One base away lies a much larger clone, so this may be a sequencing read error. The rearrangement joins TRBV5-1 to TRBJ2-1, with 8 nucleotides matching TRBD1. The germline gives CDR1 SGHRS, CDR2 YFSETQ. The CDR3 spans 15 residues. CDR3 in amino acids: CASNLTGASYNEQFF. In DNA form, the CDR3 reads TGCGCCAGCAACTTGACAGGGGCAAGCTACAATGAGCAGTTCTTC.

This clonotype was recorded a few times. V gene TRBV5-1 combines with J gene TRBJ1-1; TRBD1 agrees at 7 bases. With 5 bases clipped from V and 5 bases from J, the junction kept 12 bases outside the gene matches. This CDR3 spans 15 amino acids. CDR1 SGHRS and CDR2 YFSETQ come from the germline V gene. The CDR3 loop reads CASSRTGESLTEAFF. CDR3 nucleotide sequence: TGCGCCAGCAGTCGAACAGGGGAATCGTTGACTGAAGCTTTCTTT.

This clonotype appeared many times. The rearrangement joins TRBV12-3 or TRBV12-4 to TRBJ1-3; tentatively, D is TRBD1 (5 bases). V lost 10 bases and J lost 3, with 16 bases in between. There are 14 residues in the CDR3. The CDR3 region is CAIRSRGLGNTIYF. Here the CDR3 DNA reads TGTGCCATCAGATCCCGGGGACTTGGAAACACCATATATTTT.

This chain links TRBV6-4 with TRBJ1-3, with D unclear. Germline V gene data show CDR1 as MRHNA and CDR2 as SNTAGT. The ends were cut back, 8 bases at V and 0 bases at J, with 17 bases in the middle. This CDR3 is 16 amino acids long. CDR3 coding DNA: TGTGCCAGCTATCTCTTTGGCGTAAACTCTGGAAACACCATATATTTT. Its protein is CASYLFGVNSGNTIYF.

Many counts were recorded for this clonotype. The chain has TRBV5-1 and TRBJ2-1; 9 bases agree with TRBD2. Per germline, CDR1 SGHRS and CDR2 YFSETQ. With 2 bases clipped from V and 7 bases from J, the junction kept 7 bases outside the gene matches. CDR3 length: 15 amino acids. The CDR3 bases are TGCGCCAGCAGCTTTCAGGGACTAGCCGCGAATGAGCAGTTCTTC. Translating it yields CASSFQGLAANEQFF.

Details on this clonotype: The junction and the germline gene differ at one end; a read error may be behind it. This chain joins TRBV5-1 and TRBJ2-3; D is unclear. Germline CDR1 and CDR2: SGHRS and YFSETQ. The CDR3 is 14 amino acids. The CDR3 nucleotides are TGCGCCAGCACCTTGATGCCGGCCCCAGATACGCAGTATTTT. Protein sequence: CASTLMPAPDTQYF. Together with reference TRBV5-1 and TRBJ2-3, the CDR3 gives the full variable domain: KAGVTQTPRYLIKTRGQQVTLSCSPISGHRSVSWYQQTPGQGLQFLFEYFSETQRNKGNFPGRFSGRQFSNSRSEMNVSTLELGDSALYLCASTLMPAPDTQYFGPGTRLTVL.

The chain has TRBV28 and TRBJ2-7; D call uncertain. The V end lost 4 bases, the J end lost 0 bases, and 7 bases lay between the germline ends. The CDR3 extends over 13 amino acids. CDR1 is MDHEN and CDR2 is SYDVKM in the germline V gene. CDR3 nucleotide sequence: TGTGCCAGCAGTTCCCCGAGCTCCTACGAGCAGTACTTC. As protein: CASSSPSSYEQYF.

This clonotype occurred many times. This sequence joins TRBV5-1 and TRBJ2-2; possibly TRBD1 or TRBD2 for D (7 bases each). Germline-derived CDR1 and CDR2 are SGHRS and YFSETQ. The CDR3 spans 15 residues. V lost 4 bases, J lost 3 bases, and 13 bases lay in between. The CDR3 region has the DNA TGCGCCAGCAGCACGACAGGGAGGGACACCGGGGAGCTGTTTTTT. Translated, it gives CASSTTGRDTGELFF.

J is TRBJ2-7 and V is TRBV29-1; TRBD2 agrees at 8 bases. Germline trimming cut 6 bases from V and 2 bases from J; bases unmatched to any gene: 12. Per germline, CDR1 SQVTM and CDR2 ANQGSEA. The CDR3 consists of 15 residues. In nucleotides, the CDR3 is TGCAGCGTGAGTGAGGGTAGCGGGACCACCTACGAGCAGTACTTC. Amino acid sequence: CSVSEGSGTTYEQYF.

This clonotype was counted many times. One junction end does not reproduce the germline sequence, and a read error may be involved. The chain combines TRBV6-5 with TRBJ2-3, with TRBD1 matching over 7 bases. The CDR3 length is 11 residues. Germline assignment: CDR1 MNHEY and CDR2 SVGAGI. CDR3 protein: CASSYRDSGMF. The CDR3, as DNA: TGTGCCAGCAGTTACAGGGACAGTGGAATGTTT.

This clonotype was detected many times. The rearrangement joins TRBV12-3 or TRBV12-4 to TRBJ2-3, with 7 bases lining up with TRBD2. The CDR3 covers 14 residues. Germline trimming cut 6 bases from V and 4 bases from J; bases unmatched to any gene: 7. The CDR3 loop is CASSTLAAADTQYF. The CDR3 DNA follows: TGTGCCAGCAGCACCCTAGCGGCGGCAGATACGCAGTATTTT.

The table lists this clonotype with many counts. The chain links TRBV11-1 to TRBJ2-1, with 8 bases identical to TRBD1. V was pared by 1 base and J by 8 bases, with 7 bases of the junction left unmatched. Germline CDR1 reads SGHAT; CDR2 reads FQDESV (reference sequence). This CDR3 has 15 residues. The DNA of the CDR3 is TGTGCCAGCAGCTTAGACGGCAGGGGGCTCGATGAGCAGTTCTTC. Its protein is CASSLDGRGLDEQFF.

This clonotype has at least ten counts. The V gene is TRBV12-3 or TRBV12-4, the J gene TRBJ1-4; 7 positions agree with TRBD1. The CDR3 covers 15 residues. After removal of 1 base from V and 7 bases from J, the junction contained 6 bases not matched to a gene. The CDR3 coding sequence is TGTGCCAGCAGTTTAGGAACAGGGGTTGGTGAAAAACTGTTTTTT. It yields the protein CASSLGTGVGEKLFF.

Concerning this clonotype: A clone one base away is much larger, so this may be a read error. V is TRBV20-1 and J is TRBJ2-2; no clear D. CDR1 and CDR2 (germline): DFQATT, SNEGSKA (reference sequence). The CDR3 is 13 residues long. The CDR3 spells CSAPRLYTEELFF. The DNA for the CDR3 is TGCAGTGCTCCCCGACTGTACACCGAGGAGCTGTTTTTT.